This TCR beta chain was sequenced in a study of early T cells in non-severe SARS-CoV-2 infection. TCRdb redid the calling of the 5' RACE reads with MiXCR, one entry per CDR3 protein. In the table there are tens of thousands of distinct CDR3 sequences, approximately 12% of which are singletons. This TCR came from an adult who was a healthcare worker with PCR-confirmed SARS-CoV-2 infection or an uninfected control (not recorded which). The specimen sequenced was whole blood.

CDR3 nucleotides: TGTGCCAGCACCAAAGGGGGTTTGACTGAAGCTTTCTTT. Protein: CASTKGGLTEAFF. This sequence joins TRBV7-9 and TRBJ1-1; D might be TRBD1 (6 bases). With 7 bases removed from V and 5 bases from J, the gap between germline ends came to 14 bases. The CDR3 length is 13 residues. From germline, CDR1 is SEHNR and CDR2 FQNEAQ (reference sequence). Full variable domain (missing parts from reference TRBV7-9 and TRBJ1-1): DTGVSQNPRHKITKRGQNVTFRCDPISEHNRLYWYRQTLGQGPEFLTYFQNEAQLEKSRLLSDRFSAERPKGSFSTLEIQRTEQGDSAMYLCASTKGGLTEAFFGQGTRLTVV.